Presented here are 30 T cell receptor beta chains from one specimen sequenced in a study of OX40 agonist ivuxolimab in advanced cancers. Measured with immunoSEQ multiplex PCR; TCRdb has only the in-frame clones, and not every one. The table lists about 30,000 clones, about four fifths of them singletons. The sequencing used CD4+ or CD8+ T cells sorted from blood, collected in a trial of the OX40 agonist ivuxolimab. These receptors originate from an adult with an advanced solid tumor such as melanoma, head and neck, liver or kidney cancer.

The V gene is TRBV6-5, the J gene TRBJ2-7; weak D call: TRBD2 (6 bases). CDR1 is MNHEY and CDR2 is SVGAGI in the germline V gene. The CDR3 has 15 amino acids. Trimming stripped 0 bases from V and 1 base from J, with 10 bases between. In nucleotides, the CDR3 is TGTGCCAGCAGTTACTCGTCCGGGGGATCCTACGAGCAGTACTTC. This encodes CASSYSSGGSYEQYF.

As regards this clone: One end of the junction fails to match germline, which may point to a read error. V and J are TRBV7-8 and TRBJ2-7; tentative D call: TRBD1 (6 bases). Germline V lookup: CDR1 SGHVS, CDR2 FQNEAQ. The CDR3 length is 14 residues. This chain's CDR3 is CASSLGGMGSEQYF. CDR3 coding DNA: TGTGCCAGCAGTTTAGGGGGAATGGGGAGCGAGCAGTACTTC. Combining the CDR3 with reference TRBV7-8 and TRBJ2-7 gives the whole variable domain GAGVSQSPRYKVAKRGQDVALRCDPISGHVSLFWYQQALGQGPEFLTYFQNEAQLDKSGLPSDRFFAERPEGSVSTLKIQRTQQEDSAVYLCASSLGGMGSEQYFGPGTRLTVT.

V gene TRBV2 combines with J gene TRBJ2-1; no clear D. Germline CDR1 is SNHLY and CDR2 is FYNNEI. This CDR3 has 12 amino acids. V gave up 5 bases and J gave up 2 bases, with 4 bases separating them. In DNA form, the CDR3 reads TGTGCCAGCAGTACAGCCTACAATGAGCAGTTCTTC. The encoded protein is CASSTAYNEQFF.

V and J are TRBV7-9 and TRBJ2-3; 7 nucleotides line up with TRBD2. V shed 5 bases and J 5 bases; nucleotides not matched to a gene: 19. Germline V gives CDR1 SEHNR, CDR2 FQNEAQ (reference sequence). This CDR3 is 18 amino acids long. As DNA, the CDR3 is TGTGCCAGCAGCAGAGGAGTTATTAGGACTAGTCGAAAAGATACGCAGTATTTT. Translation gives CASSRGVIRTSRKDTQYF.

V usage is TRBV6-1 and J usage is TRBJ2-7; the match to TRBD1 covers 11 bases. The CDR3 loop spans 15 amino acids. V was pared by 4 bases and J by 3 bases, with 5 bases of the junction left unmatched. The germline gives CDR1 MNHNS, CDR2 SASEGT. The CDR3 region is CASSGGTGGNYEQYF. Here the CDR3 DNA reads TGTGCCAGCAGTGGCGGGACAGGGGGAAACTACGAGCAGTACTTC.

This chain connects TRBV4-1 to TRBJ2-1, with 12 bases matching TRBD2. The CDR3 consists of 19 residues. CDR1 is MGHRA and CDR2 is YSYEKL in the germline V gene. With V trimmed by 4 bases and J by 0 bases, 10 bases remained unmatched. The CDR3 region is CASSLPGLAGLSSYNEQFF. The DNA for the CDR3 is TGCGCCAGCAGCCTTCCGGGACTAGCGGGCCTAAGCTCCTACAATGAGCAGTTCTTC.

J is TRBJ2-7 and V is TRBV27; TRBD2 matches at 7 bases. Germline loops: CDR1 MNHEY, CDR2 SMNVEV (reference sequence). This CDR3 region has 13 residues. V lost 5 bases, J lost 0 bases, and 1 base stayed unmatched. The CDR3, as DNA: TGTGCCAGCAGTCTAGCGGACTCCTACGAGCAGTACTTC. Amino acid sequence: CASSLADSYEQYF.

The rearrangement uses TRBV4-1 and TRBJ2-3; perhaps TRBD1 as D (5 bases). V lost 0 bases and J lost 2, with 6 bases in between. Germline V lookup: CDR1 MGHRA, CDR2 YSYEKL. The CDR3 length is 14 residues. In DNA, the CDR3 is TGCGCCAGCAGCCAAGACAGGGTCACAGATACGCAGTATTTT. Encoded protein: CASSQDRVTDTQYF.

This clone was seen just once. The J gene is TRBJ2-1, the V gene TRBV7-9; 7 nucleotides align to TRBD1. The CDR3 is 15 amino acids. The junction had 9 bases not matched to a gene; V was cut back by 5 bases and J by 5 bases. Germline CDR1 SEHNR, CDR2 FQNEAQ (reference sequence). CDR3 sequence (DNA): TGTGCCAGCAGCCCGTTCGGAAGGGGGCACAATGAGCAGTTCTTC. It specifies CASSPFGRGHNEQFF. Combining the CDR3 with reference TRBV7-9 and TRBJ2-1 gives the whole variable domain DTGVSQNPRHKITKRGQNVTFRCDPISEHNRLYWYRQTLGQGPEFLTYFQNEAQLEKSRLLSDRFSAERPKGSFSTLEIQRTEQGDSAMYLCASSPFGRGHNEQFFGPGTRLTVL.

The CDR3 region has the DNA TGTGCCAGCAGTTTAGGGAACTTCCCGGGAGAGACCCAGTACTTC. As protein: CASSLGNFPGETQYF. This sequence joins TRBV27 and TRBJ2-5, with D unclear. V lost 2 bases and J 4 bases, leaving 14 bases between the germline ends. This CDR3 region has 15 residues. Looked up from germline, CDR1 is MNHEY and CDR2 is SMNVEV (reference sequence).

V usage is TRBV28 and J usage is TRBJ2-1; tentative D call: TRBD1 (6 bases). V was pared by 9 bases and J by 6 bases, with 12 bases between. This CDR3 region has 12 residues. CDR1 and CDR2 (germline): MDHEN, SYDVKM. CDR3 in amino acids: CASRATGNEQFF. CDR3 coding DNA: TGTGCCAGTAGAGCGACAGGCAATGAGCAGTTCTTC.

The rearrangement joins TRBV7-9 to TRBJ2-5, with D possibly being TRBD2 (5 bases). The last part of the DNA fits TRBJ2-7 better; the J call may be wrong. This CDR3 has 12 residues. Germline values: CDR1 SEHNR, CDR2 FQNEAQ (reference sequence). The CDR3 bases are TGTGCCAGCAGCTTATTCGGGGACGAGCAGTACTTC. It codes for CASSLFGDEQYF.

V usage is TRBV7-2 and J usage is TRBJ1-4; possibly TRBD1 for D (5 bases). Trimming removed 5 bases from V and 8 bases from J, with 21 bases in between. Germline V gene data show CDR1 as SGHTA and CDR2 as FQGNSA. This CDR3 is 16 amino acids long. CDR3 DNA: TGTGCCAGCAGCCCCCCTAGGCGGGACCGCGGCGAAAAACTGTTTTTT. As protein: CASSPPRRDRGEKLFF.

This CDR3 reads CASGREGSNQPQHF. CDR3 DNA: TGTGCCAGCGGTCGAGAGGGTAGCAATCAGCCCCAGCATTTT. The genes are TRBV6-5 and TRBJ1-5; no definite D call. Germline CDR1 and CDR2: MNHEY and SVGAGI. Trimming removed 8 bases from V and 0 bases from J, with 11 bases in between. This CDR3 contains 14 residues.

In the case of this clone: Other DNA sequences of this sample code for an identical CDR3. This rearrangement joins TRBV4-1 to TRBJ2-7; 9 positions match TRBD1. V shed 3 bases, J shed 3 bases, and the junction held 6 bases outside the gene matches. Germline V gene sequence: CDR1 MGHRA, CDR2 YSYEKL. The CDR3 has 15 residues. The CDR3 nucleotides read TGCGCCAGCAGCCACCCGGGACAGGGTTTCTACGAGCAGTACTTC. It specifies CASSHPGQGFYEQYF.

CDR3 amino acids: CASSRARDNANTGELFF. CDR3 bases: TGTGCCAGCAGCCGGGCAAGGGACAACGCGAACACCGGGGAGCTGTTTTTT. The J gene is TRBJ2-2, the V gene TRBV7-6; D might be TRBD1 (6 bases). The germline gives CDR1 SGHVS, CDR2 FNYEAQ. The CDR3 totals 17 residues. The ends were cut back, 5 bases at V and 0 bases at J, with 16 bases in the middle.

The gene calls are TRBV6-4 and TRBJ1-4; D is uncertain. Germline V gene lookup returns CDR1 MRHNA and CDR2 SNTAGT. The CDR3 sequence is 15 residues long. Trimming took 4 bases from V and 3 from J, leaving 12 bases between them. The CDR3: CASSVREVANEKLFF. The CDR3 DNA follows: TGTGCCAGCAGTGTCCGGGAGGTGGCTAATGAAAAACTGTTTTTT.

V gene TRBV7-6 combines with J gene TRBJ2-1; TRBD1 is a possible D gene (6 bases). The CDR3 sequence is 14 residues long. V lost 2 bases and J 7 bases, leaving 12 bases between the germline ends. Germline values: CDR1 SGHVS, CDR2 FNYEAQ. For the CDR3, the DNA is TGTGCCAGCAGCTTATCCCCCCAGGGGAATGAGCAGTTCTTC. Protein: CASSLSPQGNEQFF. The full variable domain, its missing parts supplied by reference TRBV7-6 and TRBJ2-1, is GAGVSQSPRYKVTKRGQDVALRCDPISGHVSLYWYRQALGQGPEFLTYFNYEAQQDKSGLPNDRFSAERPEGSISTLTIQRTEQRDSAMYRCASSLSPQGNEQFFGPGTRLTVL.

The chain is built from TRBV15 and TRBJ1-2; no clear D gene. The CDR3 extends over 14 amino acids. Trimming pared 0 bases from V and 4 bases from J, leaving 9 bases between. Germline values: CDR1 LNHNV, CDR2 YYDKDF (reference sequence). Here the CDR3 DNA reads TGTGCCACCAGCAGAGATAAGGGAAGCTATGGCTACACCTTC. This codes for CATSRDKGSYGYTF.

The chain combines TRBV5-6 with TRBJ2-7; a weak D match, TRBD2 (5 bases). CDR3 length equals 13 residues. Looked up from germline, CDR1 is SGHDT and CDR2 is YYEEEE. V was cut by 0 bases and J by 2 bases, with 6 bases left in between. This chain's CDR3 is CASSLGGTYEQYF. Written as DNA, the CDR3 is TGTGCCAGCAGCTTGGGAGGGACCTACGAGCAGTACTTC.

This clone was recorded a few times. The CDR3 DNA sequence: TGTGCCAGCAGTTTTACCGACAGGGATAACTATGGCTACACCTTC. Its protein product is CASSFTDRDNYGYTF. The chain employs TRBV5-6 and TRBJ1-2; 7 bases agree with TRBD1. V lost 5 bases and J lost 1; bases outside the gene matches: 8. Germline CDR1 and CDR2: SGHDT and YYEEEE. This CDR3 is 15 amino acids long.

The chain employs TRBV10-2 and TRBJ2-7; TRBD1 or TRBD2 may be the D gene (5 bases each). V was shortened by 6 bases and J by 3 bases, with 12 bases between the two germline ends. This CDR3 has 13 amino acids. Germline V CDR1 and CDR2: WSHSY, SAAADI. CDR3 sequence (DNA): TGCGCCAGCAGCCTCGGGACCTTCTACGAGCAGTACTTC. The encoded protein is CASSLGTFYEQYF.

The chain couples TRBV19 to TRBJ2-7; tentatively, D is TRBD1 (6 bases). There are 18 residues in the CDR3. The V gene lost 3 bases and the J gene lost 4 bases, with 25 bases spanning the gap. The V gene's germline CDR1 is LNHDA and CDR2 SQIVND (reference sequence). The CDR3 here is CASSIRPGTTQKGYEQYF. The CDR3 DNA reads TGTGCCAGTAGTATCCGTCCCGGGACAACCCAAAAAGGTTACGAGCAGTACTTC.

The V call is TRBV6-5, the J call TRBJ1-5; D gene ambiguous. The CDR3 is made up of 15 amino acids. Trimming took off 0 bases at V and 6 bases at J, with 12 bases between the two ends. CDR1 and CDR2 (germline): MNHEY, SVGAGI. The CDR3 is CASSYSMSWGQPQHF. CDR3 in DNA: TGTGCCAGCAGTTACTCGATGTCGTGGGGTCAGCCCCAGCATTTT.

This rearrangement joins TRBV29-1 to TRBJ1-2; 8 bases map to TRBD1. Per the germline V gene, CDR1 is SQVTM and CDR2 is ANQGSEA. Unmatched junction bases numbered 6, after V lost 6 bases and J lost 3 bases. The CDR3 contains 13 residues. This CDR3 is CSVWTGKDYGYTF. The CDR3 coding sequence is TGCAGCGTATGGACAGGGAAAGACTATGGCTACACCTTC.

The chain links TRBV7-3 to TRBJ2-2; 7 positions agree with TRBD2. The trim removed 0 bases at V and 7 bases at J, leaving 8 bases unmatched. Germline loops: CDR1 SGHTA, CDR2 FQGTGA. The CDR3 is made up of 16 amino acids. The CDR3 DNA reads TGTGCCAGCAGCTTAACTGTGACTAGCTTTGGCGGGGAGCTGTTTTTT. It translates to CASSLTVTSFGGELFF.

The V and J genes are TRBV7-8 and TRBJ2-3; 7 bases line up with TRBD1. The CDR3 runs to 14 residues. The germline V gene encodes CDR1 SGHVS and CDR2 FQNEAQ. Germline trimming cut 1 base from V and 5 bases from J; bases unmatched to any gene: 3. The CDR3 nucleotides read TGTGCCAGCAGCTTAGGAGGGGGCGTAGATACGCAGTATTTT. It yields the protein CASSLGGGVDTQYF. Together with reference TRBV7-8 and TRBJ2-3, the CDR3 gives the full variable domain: GAGVSQSPRYKVAKRGQDVALRCDPISGHVSLFWYQQALGQGPEFLTYFQNEAQLDKSGLPSDRFFAERPEGSVSTLKIQRTQQEDSAVYLCASSLGGGVDTQYFGPGTRLTVL.

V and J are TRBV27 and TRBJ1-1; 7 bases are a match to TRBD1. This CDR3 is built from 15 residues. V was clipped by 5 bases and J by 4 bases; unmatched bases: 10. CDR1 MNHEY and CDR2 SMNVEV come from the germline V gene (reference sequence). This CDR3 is CASSPGTARGTEAFF. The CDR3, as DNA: TGTGCCAGCAGTCCCGGGACAGCGAGGGGCACTGAAGCTTTCTTT.

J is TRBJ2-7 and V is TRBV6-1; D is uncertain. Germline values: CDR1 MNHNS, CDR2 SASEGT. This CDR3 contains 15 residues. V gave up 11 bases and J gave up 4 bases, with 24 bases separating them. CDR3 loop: CALSSEGPPDYEQYF. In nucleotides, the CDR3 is TGTGCCCTCTCTAGTGAAGGACCGCCGGATTACGAGCAGTACTTC.

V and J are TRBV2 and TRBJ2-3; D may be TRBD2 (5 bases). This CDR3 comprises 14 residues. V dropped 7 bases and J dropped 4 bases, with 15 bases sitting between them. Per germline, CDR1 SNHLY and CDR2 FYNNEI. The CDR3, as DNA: TGTGCCAGCACCGGGATCTCAGCCGCAGATACGCAGTATTTT. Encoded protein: CASTGISAADTQYF.